This T cell receptor (beta chain) is drawn from a study of beta chain features in type 1 diabetes. The V end lost 5 bases, the J end lost 0 bases, and 14 bases lay between the germline ends. The CDR3 has 15 residues. CDR1 SEHNR and CDR2 FQNEAQ come from the germline V gene (reference sequence). cDNA synthesis used the whole RNA isolate, giving expressed TCRB sequences. Some clones are missing from TCRdb's copy, which holds only in-frame ones; the method was immunoSEQ multiplex PCR. The profile shows about 250,000 clones, roughly 15% of them singletons. Specimen: naive CD4+ T cells from blood. The receptor was derived from a woman aged 40 to 50 in good health. The chain has TRBV7-9 and TRBJ2-7; the D is unclear. The CDR3 protein is CASSRGYYHSYEQYF. In nucleotides, the CDR3 is TGTGCCAGCAGCCGAGGATACTACCACTCCTACGAGCAGTACTTC. The whole variable domain, filled in from reference TRBV7-9 and TRBJ2-7, reads DTGVSQNPRHKITKRGQNVTFRCDPISEHNRLYWYRQTLGQGPEFLTYFQNEAQLEKSRLLSDRFSAERPKGSFSTLEIQRTEQGDSAMYLCASSRGYYHSYEQYFGPGTRLTVT.